The following is a T cell receptor (beta chain) sequence with its context. TCRdb's table, derived via immunoSEQ multiplex PCR, lists solely in-frame clones and lacks some. The sample has a few hundred thousand clones; more than 75% are singletons. The CDR3 has 13 residues. Per the germline V gene, CDR1 is MDHEN and CDR2 is SYDVKM. Germline trimming cut 6 bases from V and 3 bases from J; bases unmatched to any gene: 4. The data derive from a study of blood T cell repertoires in COVID-19. Participants spanned ages roughly 18 to 90 years and resided in about 24 US areas. Source material: PBMCs or T cells enriched from blood (not recorded which). The chain recombines TRBV28 with TRBJ1-1; 7 nucleotides match TRBD1. This TCR was sampled from a woman aged 45-59 years who had been exposed to COVID-19. The CDR3 region is CASRSDRDTEAFF. For the CDR3, the DNA is TGTGCCAGCAGATCTGACAGGGACACTGAAGCTTTCTTT. The whole variable domain, remainder taken from reference TRBV28 and TRBJ1-1, is DVKVTQSSRYLVKRTGEKVFLECVQDMDHENMFWYRQDPGLGLRLIYFSYDVKMKEKGDIPEGYSVSREKKERFSLILESASTNQTSMYLCASRSDRDTEAFFGQGTRLTVV.